This is a list of T cell receptor beta chains from one sample in a study of T cells in Graves' hyperthyroidism and ophthalmopathy. Each CDR3 protein gets one entry after TCRdb re-called the multiplex PCR reads with MiXCR. The sample holds a few hundred thousand distinct CDR3 sequences, roughly a sixth seen once. Sequenced input: blood. Every receptor here comes from a woman aged 45-65 years with Graves' hyperthyroidism. CDR3s include the opening cysteine and the closing phenylalanine or tryptophan. The D gene is left open where the match is weak. The size entry is marked missing in some rows and otherwise reads once, few, many or a size class.

TRBD2	many	TRBV28	TRBJ2-5	CASSLSASGRGETQYF	TGTGCCAGCAGTTTATCGGCTAGCGGGAGGGGAGAGACCCAGTACTTC
TRBD2	many	TRBV29-1	TRBJ2-3	CSVESRGGNTQYF	TGCAGCGTTGAAAGTCGGGGGGGAAATACGCAGTATTTT
-	many	TRBV12-3/TRBV12-4	TRBJ1-1	CASSITGNTEAFF	TGTGCCAGCAGTATCACAGGGAACACTGAAGCTTTCTTT
-	many	TRBV20-1	TRBJ2-1	CSAKLPSSYNEQFF	TGCAGTGCCAAGCTACCCAGCTCCTACAATGAGCAGTTCTTC
TRBD2	many	TRBV6-5	TRBJ2-7	CASSYLAGAYEQYF	TGTGCCAGCAGTTACCTCGCGGGGGCCTACGAGCAGTACTTC
-	-	TRBV6-4	TRBJ1-6	CASSDASSYNSPLHF	TGTGCCAGCAGTGACGCCAGCTCCTATAATTCACCCCTCCACTTT
-	-	TRBV14	TRBJ1-4	CASSPRINEKLFF	TGTGCCAGCAGCCCCCGGATTAATGAAAAACTGTTTTTT
-	-	TRBV20-1	TRBJ2-2	CSASFRGAGNTGELFF	TGCAGTGCTAGTTTTCGGGGGGCTGGGAACACCGGGGAGCTGTTTTTT
-	-	TRBV15	TRBJ2-5	CATSRDLGSETQYF	TGTGCCACCAGCAGAGACTTGGGCAGTGAGACCCAGTACTTC
TRBD2	many	TRBV10-3	TRBJ2-3	CAISELPSGSSDTQYF	TGTGCCATCAGTGAGTTACCTAGCGGGAGCTCAGATACGCAGTATTTT